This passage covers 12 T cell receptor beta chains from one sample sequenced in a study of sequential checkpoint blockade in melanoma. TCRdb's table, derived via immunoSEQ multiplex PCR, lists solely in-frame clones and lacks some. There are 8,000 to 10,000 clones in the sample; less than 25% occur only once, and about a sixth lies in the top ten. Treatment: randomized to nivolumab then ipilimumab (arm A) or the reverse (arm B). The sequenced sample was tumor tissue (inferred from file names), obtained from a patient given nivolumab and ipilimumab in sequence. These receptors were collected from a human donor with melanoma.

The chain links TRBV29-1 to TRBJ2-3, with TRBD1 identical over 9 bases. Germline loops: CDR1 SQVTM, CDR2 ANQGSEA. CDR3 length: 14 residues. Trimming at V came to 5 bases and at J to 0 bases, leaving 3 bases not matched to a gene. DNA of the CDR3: TGCAGCGTTAACAGGGGGCAGAGCACAGATACGCAGTATTTT. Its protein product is CSVNRGQSTDTQYF.

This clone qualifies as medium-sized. The CDR3 reads CASSQAQRGYGYTF. The CDR3 DNA is TGCGCCAGCAGCCAAGCCCAGAGGGGCTATGGCTACACCTTC. J is TRBJ1-2 and V is TRBV4-1, with D possibly TRBD1 on 5 matching bases. The CDR3 loop spans 14 amino acids. Germline lookup yields CDR1 MGHRA and CDR2 YSYEKL. Trimming shortened V by 1 base and J by 4 bases, and 10 bases separated the two germline ends.

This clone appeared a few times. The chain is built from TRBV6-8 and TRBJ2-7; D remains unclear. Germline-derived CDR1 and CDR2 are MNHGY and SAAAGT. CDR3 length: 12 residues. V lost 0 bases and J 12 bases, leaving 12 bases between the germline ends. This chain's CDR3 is CASSYSVRAGYF. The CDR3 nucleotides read TGTGCCAGCAGTTACTCGGTTAGAGCAGGGTACTTC.

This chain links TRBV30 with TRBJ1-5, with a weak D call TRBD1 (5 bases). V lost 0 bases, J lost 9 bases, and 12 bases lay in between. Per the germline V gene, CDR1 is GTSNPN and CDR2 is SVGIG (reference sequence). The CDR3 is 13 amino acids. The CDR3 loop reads CAWSVTGGRPQHF. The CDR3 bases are TGTGCCTGGAGTGTAACCGGGGGACGGCCCCAGCATTTT.

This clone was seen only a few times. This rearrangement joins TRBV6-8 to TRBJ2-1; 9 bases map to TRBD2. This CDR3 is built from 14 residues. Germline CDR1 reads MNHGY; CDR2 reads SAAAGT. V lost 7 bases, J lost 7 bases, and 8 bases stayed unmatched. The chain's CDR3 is CASMELAGRNEQFF. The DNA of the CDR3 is TGTGCCAGCATGGAGCTAGCGGGACGGAATGAGCAGTTCTTC.

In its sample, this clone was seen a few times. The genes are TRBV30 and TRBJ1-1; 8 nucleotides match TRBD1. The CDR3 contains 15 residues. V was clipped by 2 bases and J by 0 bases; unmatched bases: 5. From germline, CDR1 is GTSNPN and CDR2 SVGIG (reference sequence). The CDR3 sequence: CAWSYTGGMNTEAFF. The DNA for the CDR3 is TGTGCCTGGAGTTATACAGGGGGTATGAACACTGAAGCTTTCTTT.

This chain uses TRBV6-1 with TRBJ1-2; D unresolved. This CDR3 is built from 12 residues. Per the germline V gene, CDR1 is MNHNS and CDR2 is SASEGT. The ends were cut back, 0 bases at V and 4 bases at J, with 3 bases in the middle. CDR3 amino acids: CASSEAIYGYTF. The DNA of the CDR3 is TGTGCCAGCAGTGAAGCGATCTATGGCTACACCTTC.

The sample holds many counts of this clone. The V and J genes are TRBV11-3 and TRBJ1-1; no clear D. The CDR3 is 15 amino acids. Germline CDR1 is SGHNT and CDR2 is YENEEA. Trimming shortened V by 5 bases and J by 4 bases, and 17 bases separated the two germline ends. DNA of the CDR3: TGTGCCAGCAGCCCCGGCGTAGGGTACGGCACTGAAGCTTTCTTT. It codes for CASSPGVGYGTEAFF.

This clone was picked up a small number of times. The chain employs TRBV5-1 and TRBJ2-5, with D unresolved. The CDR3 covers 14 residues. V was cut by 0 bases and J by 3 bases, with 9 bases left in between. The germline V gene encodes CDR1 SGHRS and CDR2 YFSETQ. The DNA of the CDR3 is TGCGCCAGCAGCTTGGGCCATAGGGAAGAGACCCAGTACTTC. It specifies CASSLGHREETQYF.

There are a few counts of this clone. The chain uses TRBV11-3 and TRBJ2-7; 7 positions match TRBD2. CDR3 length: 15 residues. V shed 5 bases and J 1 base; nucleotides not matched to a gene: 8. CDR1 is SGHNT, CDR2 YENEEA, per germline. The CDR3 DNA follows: TGTGCCAGCAGCCTAAGCGGGGCCGGTTCCTACGAGCAGTACTTC. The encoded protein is CASSLSGAGSYEQYF.

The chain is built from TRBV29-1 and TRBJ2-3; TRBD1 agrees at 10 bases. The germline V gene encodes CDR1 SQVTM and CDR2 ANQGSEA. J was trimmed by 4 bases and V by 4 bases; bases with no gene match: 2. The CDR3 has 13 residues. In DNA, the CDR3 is TGCAGCGTTGGACAGGGGGCCTCAGATACGCAGTATTTT. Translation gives CSVGQGASDTQYF.

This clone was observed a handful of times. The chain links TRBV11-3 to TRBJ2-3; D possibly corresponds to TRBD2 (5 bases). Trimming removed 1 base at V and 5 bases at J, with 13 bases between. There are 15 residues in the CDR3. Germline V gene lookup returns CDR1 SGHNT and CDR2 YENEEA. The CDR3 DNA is TGTGCCAGCAGCTTAGGAGCTAGCATCGGAGATACGCAGTATTTT. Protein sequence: CASSLGASIGDTQYF. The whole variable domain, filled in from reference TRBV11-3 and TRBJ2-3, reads EAGVVQSPRYKIIEKKQPVAFWCNPISGHNTLYWYLQNLGQGPELLIRYENEEAVDDSQLPKDRFSAERLKGVDSTLKIQPAELGDSAVYLCASSLGASIGDTQYFGPGTRLTVL.